This T cell receptor beta chain was sequenced for a study of T-cell reconstitution after alpha-beta-depleted transplantation in children. The CDR3 extends over 16 amino acids. Looked up from germline, CDR1 is SGHNT and CDR2 is YYREEE (reference sequence). Trimming took off 4 bases at V and 2 bases at J, with 18 bases between the two ends. Researchers prepared the TCRbeta library using unique molecular identifiers, the study reports. From the PCR reads, TCRdb called clonotypes with MiXCR, one entry per CDR3 protein. The table lists about 540,000 distinct CDR3 sequences, around 18% of them singletons. This receptor was obtained from a human donor who donated a stem cell graft to a child with acute lymphoblastic leukemia. The chain couples TRBV5-4 to TRBJ1-2, with D perhaps TRBD1 (6 bases). The sequencing used PBMCs from the stem cell graft donor, collected from the stem cell graft. The CDR3 DNA sequence: TGTGCCAGCAGCCCTTACACAGGGAATTTGAACTATGGCTACACCTTC. This encodes CASSPYTGNLNYGYTF.